Presented here are 3 T cell receptor beta chains from one specimen sequenced in a study of T cell responses to AZD1222 COVID-19 vaccine (dated by TCRdb to the early 2020s). Receptor amplification or capture employed the immunoSEQ multiplex PCR assay. What TCRdb holds here is the immuneACCESS table cut down to in-frame rearrangements. Part of the clones is not present; checked against another copy, under half of the missing clones reflect an unresolved V gene, and the others are unexplained. For this sample the table gives roughly 150,000 clones, of which less than 95% were detected only once. The ten largest make up 1.2% to 1.5% of the sample. This specimen's time point label, per the study, means: baseline before first vaccination. The material sequenced was peripheral blood, taken on day 0 of AZD1222 vaccination. Source of these receptors: an adult in good health.

The V and J genes are TRBV28 and TRBJ1-1; maybe TRBD1 (5 bases). The germline V and J ends were trimmed by 8 bases and 1 base, with 8 bases remaining between them. This CDR3 has 12 residues. Germline CDR1 reads MDHEN; CDR2 reads SYDVKM. CDR3 protein: CASWGENTEAFF. The CDR3 bases are TGTGCCAGCTGGGGGGAGAACACTGAAGCTTTCTTT.

The CDR3 DNA follows: TGCGCCAGCAGCCAGGACAGGGGCTCCTACAATGAGCAGTTCTTC. This codes for CASSQDRGSYNEQFF. This sequence joins TRBV5-1 and TRBJ2-1, with 9 bases that match TRBD1. Unmatched junction bases numbered 2, after V lost 4 bases and J lost 0 bases. The CDR3 contains 15 residues. Germline V gene sequence: CDR1 SGHRS, CDR2 YFSETQ.

The chain combines TRBV11-1 with TRBJ2-3; 8 bases match TRBD2. V shed 2 bases, J shed 0 bases, and the junction held 4 bases outside the gene matches. Germline CDR1 and CDR2: SGHAT and FQDESV (reference sequence). This CDR3 contains 16 residues. CDR3 region: CASSLSTGGSTDTQYF. The CDR3 bases are TGTGCCAGCAGCTTATCGACGGGAGGGAGCACAGATACGCAGTATTTT.